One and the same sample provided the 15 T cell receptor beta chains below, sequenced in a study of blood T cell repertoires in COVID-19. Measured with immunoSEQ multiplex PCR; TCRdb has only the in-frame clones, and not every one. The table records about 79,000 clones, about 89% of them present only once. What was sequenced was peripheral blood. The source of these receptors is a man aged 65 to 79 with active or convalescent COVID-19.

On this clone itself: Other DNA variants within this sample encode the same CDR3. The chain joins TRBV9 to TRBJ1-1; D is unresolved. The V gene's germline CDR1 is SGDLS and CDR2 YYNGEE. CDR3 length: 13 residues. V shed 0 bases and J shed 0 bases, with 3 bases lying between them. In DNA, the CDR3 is TGTGCCAGCAGCGTAGCCGTGAACACTGAAGCTTTCTTT. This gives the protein CASSVAVNTEAFF.

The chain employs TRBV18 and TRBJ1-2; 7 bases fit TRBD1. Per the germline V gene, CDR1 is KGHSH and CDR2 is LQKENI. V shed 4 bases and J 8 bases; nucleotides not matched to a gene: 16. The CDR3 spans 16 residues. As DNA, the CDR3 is TGTGCCAGCTCACGCACAACCGGGACAGTTGGGGGAGGCTACACCTTC. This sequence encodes CASSRTTGTVGGGYTF.

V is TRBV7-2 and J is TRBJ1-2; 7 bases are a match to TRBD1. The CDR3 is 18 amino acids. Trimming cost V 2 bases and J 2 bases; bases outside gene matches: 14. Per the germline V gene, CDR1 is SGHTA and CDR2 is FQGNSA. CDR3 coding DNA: TGTGCCAGCAGCTTATTTCCACAGGGGCCCCACCTCAACTATGGCTACACCTTC. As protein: CASSLFPQGPHLNYGYTF.

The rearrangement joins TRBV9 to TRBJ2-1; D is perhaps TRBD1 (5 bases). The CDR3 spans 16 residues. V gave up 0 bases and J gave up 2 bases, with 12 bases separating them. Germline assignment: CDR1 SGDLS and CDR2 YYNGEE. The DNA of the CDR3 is TGTGCCAGCAGCGTAGGCCAAAGGGGAACCTACAATGAGCAGTTCTTC. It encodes CASSVGQRGTYNEQFF.

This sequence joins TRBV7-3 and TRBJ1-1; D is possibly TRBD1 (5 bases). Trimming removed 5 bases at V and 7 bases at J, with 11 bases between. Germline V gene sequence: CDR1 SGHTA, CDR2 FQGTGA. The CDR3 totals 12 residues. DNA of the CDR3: TGTGCCAGCAGCCAAATGGGGGGTGAAGCTTTCTTT. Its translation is CASSQMGGEAFF.

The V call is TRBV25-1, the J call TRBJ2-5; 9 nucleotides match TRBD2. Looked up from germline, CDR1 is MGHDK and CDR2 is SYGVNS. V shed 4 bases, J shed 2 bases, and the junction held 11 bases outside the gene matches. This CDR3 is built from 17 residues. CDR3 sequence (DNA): TGTGCCAGCAGTGCGGGGTTAGGTCTAGCGGGACAAGAGACCCAGTACTTC. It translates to CASSAGLGLAGQETQYF.

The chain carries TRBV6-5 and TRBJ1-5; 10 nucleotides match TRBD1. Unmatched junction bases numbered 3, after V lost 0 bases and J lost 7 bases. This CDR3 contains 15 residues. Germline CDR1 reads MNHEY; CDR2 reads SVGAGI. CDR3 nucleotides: TGTGCCAGCAGTTACTCGTCGGACAGGGGGCAGCCCCAGCATTTT. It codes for CASSYSSDRGQPQHF.

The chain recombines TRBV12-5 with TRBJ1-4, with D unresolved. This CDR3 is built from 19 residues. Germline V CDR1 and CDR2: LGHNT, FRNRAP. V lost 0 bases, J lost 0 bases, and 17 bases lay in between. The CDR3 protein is CASGLVLGSGDATNEKLFF. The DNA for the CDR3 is TGTGCTAGTGGTTTGGTACTTGGTTCCGGGGATGCAACTAATGAAAAACTGTTTTTT.

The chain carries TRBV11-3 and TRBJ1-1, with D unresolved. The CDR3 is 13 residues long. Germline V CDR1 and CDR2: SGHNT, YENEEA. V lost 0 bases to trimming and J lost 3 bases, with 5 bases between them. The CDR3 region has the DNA TGTGCCAGCAGCTTAGAAACAGACACTGAAGCTTTCTTT. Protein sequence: CASSLETDTEAFF.

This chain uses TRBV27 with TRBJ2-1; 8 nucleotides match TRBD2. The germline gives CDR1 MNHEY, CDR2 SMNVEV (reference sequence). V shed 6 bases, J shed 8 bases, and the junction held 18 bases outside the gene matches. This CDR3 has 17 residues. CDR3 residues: CASSLEVVAGLSYEQFF. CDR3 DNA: TGTGCCAGCAGCCTAGAAGTGGTAGCGGGATTGTCTTATGAGCAGTTCTTC.

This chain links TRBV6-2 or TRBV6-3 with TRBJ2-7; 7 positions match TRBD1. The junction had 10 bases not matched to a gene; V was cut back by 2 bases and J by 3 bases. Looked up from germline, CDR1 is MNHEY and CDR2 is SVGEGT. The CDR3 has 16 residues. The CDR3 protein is CASSYVAGTANYEQYF. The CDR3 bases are TGTGCCAGCAGTTACGTTGCAGGGACAGCGAACTACGAGCAGTACTTC.

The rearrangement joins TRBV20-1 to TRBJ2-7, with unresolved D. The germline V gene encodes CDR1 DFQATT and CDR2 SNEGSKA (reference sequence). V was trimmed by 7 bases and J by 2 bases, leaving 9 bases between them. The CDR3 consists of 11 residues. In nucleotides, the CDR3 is TGCAGTGATCTTCCGGCCTACGAGCAGTACTTC. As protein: CSDLPAYEQYF.

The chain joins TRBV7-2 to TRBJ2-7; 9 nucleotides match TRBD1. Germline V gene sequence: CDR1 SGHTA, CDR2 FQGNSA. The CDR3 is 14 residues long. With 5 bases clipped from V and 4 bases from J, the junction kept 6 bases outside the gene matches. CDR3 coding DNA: TGTGCCAGCAGCCCCGGGACAGGGAGTTACGAGCAGTACTTC. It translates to CASSPGTGSYEQYF.

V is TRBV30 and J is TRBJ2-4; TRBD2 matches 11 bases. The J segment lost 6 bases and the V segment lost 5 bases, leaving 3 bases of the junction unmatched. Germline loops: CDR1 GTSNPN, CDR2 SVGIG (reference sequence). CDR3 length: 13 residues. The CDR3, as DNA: TGTGCCTGGGCCGGGACTAGCGGAAACATTCAGTACTTC. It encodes CAWAGTSGNIQYF.

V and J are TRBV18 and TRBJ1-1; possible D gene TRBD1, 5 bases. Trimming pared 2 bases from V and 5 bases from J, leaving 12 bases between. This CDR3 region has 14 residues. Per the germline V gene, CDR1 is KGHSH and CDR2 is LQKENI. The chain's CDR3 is CASSPVTGQTEAFF. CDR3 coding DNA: TGTGCCAGCTCACCAGTTACAGGCCAAACTGAAGCTTTCTTT.